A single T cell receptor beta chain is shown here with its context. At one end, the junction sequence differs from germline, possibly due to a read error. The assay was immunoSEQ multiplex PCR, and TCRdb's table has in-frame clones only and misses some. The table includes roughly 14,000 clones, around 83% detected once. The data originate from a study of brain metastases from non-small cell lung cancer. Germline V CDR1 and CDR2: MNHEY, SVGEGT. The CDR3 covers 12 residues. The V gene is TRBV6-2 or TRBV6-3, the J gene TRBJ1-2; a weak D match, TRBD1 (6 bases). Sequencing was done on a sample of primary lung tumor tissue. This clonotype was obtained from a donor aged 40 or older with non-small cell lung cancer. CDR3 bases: TGTGCCAGCAGTCCCCTGGACAGCTACGGACTGTTC. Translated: CASSPLDSYGLF.